This TCR beta chain derives from a study of identical twins (dated by TCRdb to 2016 to 2017). Some background on the complete study: To test whether fetal clonotypes persist, the study used deep sequencing on TCR alpha and beta repertoires from monozygotic twins, unrelated adults of various ages, and cord blood. To rule out contamination, the twin experiments were replicated at different times with different library preparation protocols.

All donors were healthy Caucasians. The twin cohort consisted of three pairs of female monozygotic twins, all aged roughly 18 to 29 years. Peripheral blood mononuclear cells were the source from which RNA for the TCR libraries was isolated. Library method: 5' RACE. The run used an Illumina HiSeq 2000. A universal primer binding site was introduced by template switching, and a unique molecular identifier was present in the final cDNA, enabling accurate counting of TCR cDNA molecules. Specific primers in the conserved constant-segment region were used to synthesize first-strand cDNA for TCR alpha and beta chains. To control for contamination, every cDNA library was double barcoded, receiving both a SMART-Mk sample barcode and Illumina barcodes. TruSeq adapter sequences, together with Illumina sample barcodes, were added in two successive PCR steps. The TCR alpha and beta cDNA libraries were sequenced on the Illumina HiSeq platform using custom primers. The source study handled its data this way. Unique molecular identifiers were extracted from raw reads with MiGEC, and CDR3 positions were determined with MiXCR. Recombination models were inferred per individual with the repgenHMM and IGoR tools using an EM algorithm. Shared clonotype analysis was performed with the tcR package in R, normalizing sharing by the product of cloneset sizes. To study raw recombination free of thymic and clonal selection effects, out-of-frame nonproductive sequences were analyzed. TCRdb itself trimmed the public reads at Q25 with fastp, ran MiXCR and retained productive beta chains. Every entry covers one CDR3 protein and lists the most common genes and DNA from its rows. The V and J calls and clone size are TCRdb's, not the authors'. Here the sample has approximately 630,000 distinct CDR3 sequences; just over 7% occur a single time. Roughly 1.6% of the sample is held by the ten biggest clonotypes.

There are a few counts of this clonotype. Its cognate antigen has yet to be identified. Base qualities are not at hand, and no much larger clone is one base apart. The CDR3 contains 14 residues, cysteine and phenylalanine counted. Of all the DNA, just the CDR3 is kept, 42 bases in frame from base 1. Here V drops 5 bases and J drops 4 bases, and the junction holds 6 bases not matched to any gene. Reading the germline V gene (reference sequence) gives CDR1 SEHNR and CDR2 FQNEAQ. Broader findings and caveats from the paper: The excess sharing between twins in beta out-of-frame sequences was weaker because fewer shared sequences reduced the signal-to-noise ratio. Conclusions relied on cross-sectional statistical analysis, since the same donors could not be followed over many years. In monozygotic twins, recombination models systematically underestimated out-of-frame TCR alpha sharing, but the models matched the sharing seen between unrelated individuals. Fewer insertions were carried by abundant cord blood beta clonotypes, a similar but weaker trend appeared in young adult naive repertoires, and no such trend appeared in memory repertoires. Invariant T cells such as MAIT and iNKT could partly confound zero-insertion analyses, although diverse VJ usage argued against such confounding for most clonotypes. Compared with coincidental sharing between unrelated individuals, out-of-frame TCR alpha sequences shared between twins showed an excess of sequences with low generation probability.

These data are also associated with another study on yellow fever vaccine responses in identical twins. As that second study puts it: According to the authors, the vaccine-induced T cell response in identical twins seemed to be partly convergent and partly specific to each individual. In the study, vaccine-responding T cell clones were precisely tracked in identical twins.

The clonotype was recovered from a woman aged 18-29 years in good health. Sequencing input: PBMCs. The rearranged chain carries TRBV7-9 and TRBJ2-3; TRBD1 lines up with 7 middle nucleotides. DNA sequence: TGTGCCAGCAGCGTAGAGACAGGGTCAGATACGCAGTATTTT. Translated, it reads CASSVETGSDTQYF.